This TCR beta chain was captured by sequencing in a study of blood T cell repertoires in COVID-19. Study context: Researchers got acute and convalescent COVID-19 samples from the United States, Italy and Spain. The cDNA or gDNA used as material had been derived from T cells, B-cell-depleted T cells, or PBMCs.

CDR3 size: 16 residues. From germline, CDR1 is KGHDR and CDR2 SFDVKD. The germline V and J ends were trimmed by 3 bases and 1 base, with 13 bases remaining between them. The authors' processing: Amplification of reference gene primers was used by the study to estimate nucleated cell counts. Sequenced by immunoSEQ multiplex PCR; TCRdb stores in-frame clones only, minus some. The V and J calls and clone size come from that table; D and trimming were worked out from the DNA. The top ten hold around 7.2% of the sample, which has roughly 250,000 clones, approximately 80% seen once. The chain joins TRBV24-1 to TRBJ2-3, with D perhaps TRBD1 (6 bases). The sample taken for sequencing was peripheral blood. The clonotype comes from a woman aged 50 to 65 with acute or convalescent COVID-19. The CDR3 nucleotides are TGTGCCACCAGTGATACCAGGGGATGGGGCACAGATACGCAGTATTTT. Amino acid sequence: CATSDTRGWGTDTQYF.